This TCR beta chain originates from a study of cytomegalovirus exposure and HLA in healthy donors. Looked up from germline, CDR1 is MDHEN and CDR2 is SYDVKM. CDR3 length: 14 amino acids. Trimming stripped 6 bases from V and 0 bases from J, with 9 bases between. Unrecorded immune exposure was likely among donors, who were nominally healthy when sampled. PCR employed 60 Vbeta and 13 Jbeta primers. The data were produced by immunoSEQ multiplex PCR, yet TCRdb's version contains in-frame clones alone and is incomplete. The repertoire holds about 150,000 clones, with more than 70% as singletons. On this clone itself: Its antigen is unknown.

Study-wide results and limits: 87-base-pair reads could not separate some V segments, including TRBV6-2 and TRBV6-3. The study recorded 164 TCR beta chains that were cytomegalovirus-associated. The availability of immune exposure information extended only to CMV serostatus.

Sequencing was done on a sample of PBMCs. The sequence came from a woman between 40 and 50 years old in good health and CMV-seropositive. The chain carries TRBV28 and TRBJ1-5, with D hard to call. This CDR3 is CASSLSYSNQPQHF. The CDR3, as DNA: TGTGCCAGCAGCCTCTCTTATAGCAATCAGCCCCAGCATTTT.